This record covers a single T cell receptor delta chain. Its antigen is as yet unknown. Extracted RNA was reverse transcribed into cDNA. CDR3 amplicons came from multiplex PCR with pooled V-gene forward and constant-region reverse primers. TCRdb re-identified clones in the multiplex PCR reads via CATT. The sample contains about 25,000 delta-chain clones, roughly 29% of which appear only once. The sample comes from a study of Vδ1+ human thymocytes. The study, taken as a whole, reports: Thymic delta-chain repertoires held around 20% Vdelta2 sequences and few Vdelta3, despite high sort purity. In the thymus, TRG and TRD repertoires looked highly polyclonal with Gaussian CDR3 lengths.

Alphabeta T cells were depleted, then CD3+ Vdelta1+ Vdelta2- thymocytes were FACS-sorted. Germline values: CDR1 TSWWSYY, CDR2 QGS. Trimming removed 0 bases from V and 6 bases from J; junction bases left unmatched: 22. The CDR3 is 20 amino acids. The V call is TRDV1, the J call TRDJ1, with 7 bases identical to TRDD3. The sample was Vdelta1+ gamma-delta thymocytes from the thymus. The sample's subset: FACS-sorted CD3+ TCRalphabeta- TCRVdelta1+ TCRVdelta2- thymocytes. The origin of this receptor is a boy under three years old who had congenital heart surgery. The CDR3 DNA reads as TGTGCTCTTGGGGAACTTCTCTTCGGCGGGGGGATGCGGAATAGGAATAAACTCATCTTT. It yields the protein CALGELLFGGGMRNRNKLIF.